Below are 7 T cell receptor beta chains sequenced from a single sample in a study of spatial heterogeneity in lung cancer. Time point of the sample: sample taken at primary tumor resection. Whole RNA was taken from tumor, nontumor lung or frozen PBMC; it was then sequenced unsorted. Each CDR3 protein is one row after TCRdb ran MiXCR on the 5' RACE reads. The sample holds around 11,000 distinct CDR3 sequences, around a quarter seen once. This specimen consisted of PBMCs, obtained at surgery. These receptors all come from a female donor with early-stage non-small cell lung cancer.

This clonotype was seen more than once but under ten times. The chain employs TRBV7-9 and TRBJ1-5; 8 bases are shared with TRBD1. After removal of 1 base from V and 6 bases from J, the junction contained 2 bases not matched to a gene. Germline V gene data show CDR1 as SEHNR and CDR2 as FQNEAQ (reference sequence). The CDR3 length is 14 residues. CDR3 DNA sequence: TGTGCCAGCAGCTTAGGGACAGGGAGTCAGCCCCAGCATTTT. Amino acid sequence: CASSLGTGSQPQHF.

This chain uses TRBV5-1 with TRBJ2-1, with 11 nucleotides matching TRBD2. Germline V lookup: CDR1 SGHRS, CDR2 YFSETQ. This CDR3 contains 16 residues. V dropped 4 bases and J dropped 9; count of bases not matched to a gene: 12. CDR3 loop: CASSPGTSGSAGEQFF. The DNA of the CDR3 is TGCGCCAGCAGCCCCGGGACTAGCGGCTCCGCGGGTGAGCAGTTCTTC.

The sample holds a few counts of this clonotype. J is TRBJ1-3 and V is TRBV5-1; TRBD1 agrees at 7 bases. Germline V gene sequence: CDR1 SGHRS, CDR2 YFSETQ. V dropped 1 base and J dropped 6; count of bases not matched to a gene: 1. This CDR3 has 13 amino acids. The CDR3 sequence: CASSLTGENTIYF. For the CDR3, the DNA is TGCGCCAGCAGCTTGACAGGGGAAAACACCATATATTTT.

This clonotype turned up a few times. The chain uses TRBV25-1 and TRBJ2-2; D gene ambiguous. This CDR3 contains 15 residues. Germline V gene sequence: CDR1 MGHDK, CDR2 SYGVNS. V shed 1 base and J shed 2 bases, with 8 bases lying between them. CDR3 DNA: TGTGCCAGCAGTGAATCCAGCCTCAACACCGGGGAGCTGTTTTTT. This gives the protein CASSESSLNTGELFF.

This clonotype was picked up many times. The genes are TRBV7-9 and TRBJ2-7; D not resolved. Per the germline V gene, CDR1 is SEHNR and CDR2 is FQNEAQ (reference sequence). CDR3 length: 15 amino acids. Trimming left V 5 bases short and J 2 bases short, with 16 bases between. This CDR3 is CASSPDWAVTYEQYF. The CDR3 bases are TGTGCCAGCAGCCCGGATTGGGCGGTTACCTACGAGCAGTACTTC.

This clonotype appeared a single time. The rearrangement links TRBV5-1 to TRBJ2-2; 7 bases line up with TRBD2. The CDR3 length is 16 residues. The germline CDR1 and CDR2 sequences are SGHRS and YFSETQ. V shed 3 bases, J shed 4 bases, and the junction held 9 bases outside the gene matches. In DNA form, the CDR3 reads TGCGCCAGCAGCTCCGGCGCGGGCGGGGGCACCGGGGAGCTGTTTTTT. This translates into CASSSGAGGGTGELFF. Looking up the rest from reference TRBV5-1 and TRBJ2-2 gives the full variable domain: KAGVTQTPRYLIKTRGQQVTLSCSPISGHRSVSWYQQTPGQGLQFLFEYFSETQRNKGNFPGRFSGRQFSNSRSEMNVSTLELGDSALYLCASSSGAGGGTGELFFGEGSRLTVL.

This clonotype was found many times. The chain recombines TRBV18 with TRBJ2-3; 9 bases match TRBD2. CDR3 length: 16 residues. Germline V lookup: CDR1 KGHSH, CDR2 LQKENI. V was clipped by 4 bases and J by 6 bases; unmatched bases: 11. This CDR3 reads CASSLASLAGADTQYF. CDR3 nucleotide sequence: TGTGCCAGCTCACTCGCCTCGTTAGCGGGGGCTGATACGCAGTATTTT.